Presented here are 23 T cell receptor beta chains from one specimen sequenced in a study of T-cell reconstitution after alpha-beta-depleted transplantation in children. Unique molecular identifiers were incorporated during preparation of the TCRbeta library. TCRdb re-called the PCR reads through MiXCR, storing one row per CDR3 protein. The sample yields under 750,000 distinct CDR3 sequences, under 25% seen once. The specimen comprised PBMCs, mostly from graft donor cells, sampled 360 days after TCRalphabeta/CD19-depleted stem cell transplant. Receptors originate from a boy under two years old who had a stem cell transplant for acute myeloid leukemia, so the T cells may come from the graft donor.

The chain employs TRBV4-1 and TRBJ1-2; D remains unclear. In germline, CDR1 is MGHRA, CDR2 YSYEKL. This CDR3 is 16 amino acids long. Trimming shortened V by 1 base and J by 6 bases, and 18 bases separated the two germline ends. The CDR3 DNA follows: TGCGCCAGCAGCCAAGTCCTGGACGGGTTCGGGGATGGCTACACCTTC. It specifies CASSQVLDGFGDGYTF.

This clonotype was seen only a few times. The CDR3 DNA follows: TGTGCCAGCAGCTTAGCGATAGGGCGTGAAGCTTTCTTT. It specifies CASSLAIGREAFF. The V and J genes are TRBV7-8 and TRBJ1-1; D is unclear. Germline-derived CDR1 and CDR2 are SGHVS and FQNEAQ. The CDR3 runs to 13 residues. Trimming stripped 0 bases from V and 7 bases from J, with 9 bases between.

V gene TRBV6-5 combines with J gene TRBJ2-7; weak D call: TRBD1 (6 bases). The CDR3 runs to 16 residues. Germline assignment: CDR1 MNHEY and CDR2 SVGAGI. V lost 4 bases and J 2 bases, leaving 18 bases between the germline ends. The CDR3 DNA reads as TGTGCCAGCAGTTTGGTCCCTCCGGGACAAACCTACGAGCAGTACTTC. Its translation is CASSLVPPGQTYEQYF.

Concerning this clonotype: Its ends do not fully match the called genes, so a read error is possible. The J gene is TRBJ2-3, the V gene TRBV7-3; D uncertain. Germline V gene sequence: CDR1 SGHTA, CDR2 FQGTGA. The CDR3 runs to 13 residues. The CDR3 loop is CVSSITGTDTQYF. The CDR3 region has the DNA TGTGTCAGCAGCATCACAGGCACAGATACGCAGTATTTT.

The chain employs TRBV12-3 or TRBV12-4 and TRBJ1-1; D remains unclear. Trimming left V 5 bases short and J 0 bases short, with 10 bases between. This CDR3 has 14 amino acids. The CDR3 spells CASSGAGMNTEAFF. The CDR3 DNA follows: TGTGCCAGCAGTGGTGCGGGAATGAACACTGAAGCTTTCTTT.

The chain is built from TRBV29-1 and TRBJ1-2; D is perhaps TRBD1 (6 bases). With 3 bases removed from V and 4 bases from J, the gap between germline ends came to 12 bases. The CDR3 consists of 13 residues. The germline gives CDR1 SQVTM, CDR2 ANQGSEA. The CDR3 protein is CSVDWGALYGYTF. CDR3 coding DNA: TGCAGCGTTGACTGGGGGGCTCTCTATGGCTACACCTTC.

V and J are TRBV5-1 and TRBJ2-2; 9 nucleotides agree with TRBD1. Germline CDR1 is SGHRS and CDR2 is YFSETQ. The CDR3 sequence is 19 residues long. Trimming at V came to 4 bases and at J to 8 bases, leaving 21 bases not matched to a gene. The DNA for the CDR3 is TGCGCCAGCAGCAGACCGGGACAGGGAGTAGCTTCCTTATCTGGGGAGCTGTTTTTT. This sequence encodes CASSRPGQGVASLSGELFF.

The rearrangement joins TRBV28 to TRBJ2-7; D is perhaps TRBD1 or TRBD2 (6 bases each). Trimming took 5 bases from V and 7 from J, leaving 18 bases between them. Germline V gene sequence: CDR1 MDHEN, CDR2 SYDVKM. The CDR3 is made up of 14 amino acids. This chain's CDR3 is CASSLGGEGGEQYV. CDR3 sequence (DNA): TGTGCCAGCAGTCTCGGGGGCGAAGGCGGAGAGCAGTACGTC.

In its sample, this clonotype was seen a few times. The chain employs TRBV6-1 and TRBJ1-4; tentatively, D is TRBD1 (6 bases). Trimming cost V 5 bases and J 3 bases, with 13 bases left between them. The CDR3 runs to 15 residues. Germline V gives CDR1 MNHNS, CDR2 SASEGT. CDR3 coding DNA: TGTGCCAGCAGTCGCGGGGGGCGGCCTAATGAAAAACTGTTTTTT. As protein: CASSRGGRPNEKLFF.

This clonotype was detected only a few times. The rearrangement links TRBV15 to TRBJ2-7; D gene unclear. Germline-derived CDR1 and CDR2 are LNHNV and YYDKDF (reference sequence). V lost 1 base to trimming and J lost 4 bases, with 17 bases between them. The CDR3 runs to 16 residues. The CDR3 region is CATSRVSAPVAYEQYF. In nucleotides, the CDR3 is TGTGCCACCAGCAGAGTATCGGCGCCAGTAGCTTACGAGCAGTACTTC.

In DNA form, the CDR3 reads TGTGCCACCAGCGAGGGGGACAATCAGCCCCAGCATTTT. This codes for CATSEGDNQPQHF. This chain links TRBV15 with TRBJ1-5, with D possibly TRBD1 on 6 matching bases. Between the trimmed V and J ends, which lost 5 bases and 3 bases, there was a span of 8 bases. CDR3 size: 13 residues. Per the germline V gene, CDR1 is LNHNV and CDR2 is YYDKDF (reference sequence).

This rearrangement joins TRBV5-1 to TRBJ2-1; no clear D. There are 14 residues in the CDR3. Germline CDR1 is SGHRS and CDR2 is YFSETQ. Trimming took 4 bases from V and 0 from J, leaving 8 bases between them. In DNA form, the CDR3 reads TGCGCCAGCAGCCTCGACAACTCCTACAATGAGCAGTTCTTC. Residues: CASSLDNSYNEQFF.

This clonotype was seen many times. The rearrangement links TRBV6-5 to TRBJ1-2, with 9 bases that match TRBD1. Germline V lookup: CDR1 MNHEY, CDR2 SVGAGI. V was pared by 5 bases and J by 6 bases, with 1 base of the junction left unmatched. The CDR3 totals 12 residues. This CDR3 is CASSRTGDGYTF. In DNA form, the CDR3 reads TGTGCCAGCAGTAGGACAGGGGATGGCTACACCTTC.

In this sample, this clonotype turned up a few times. The genes are TRBV15 and TRBJ1-1; the match to TRBD1 covers 7 bases. CDR3 length: 14 residues. V lost 7 bases and J lost 3; bases outside the gene matches: 8. CDR1 LNHNV and CDR2 YYDKDF come from the germline V gene (reference sequence). CDR3 coding DNA: TGTGCCACCACCTCAGACAGGGCGGACACTGAAGCTTTCTTT. This sequence encodes CATTSDRADTEAFF. The full variable domain, with the rest looked up from reference TRBV15 and TRBJ1-1, is DAMVIQNPRYQVTQFGKPVTLSCSQTLNHNVMYWYQQKSSQAPKLLFHYYDKDFNNEADTPDNFQSRRPNTSFCFLDIRSPGLGDTAMYLCATTSDRADTEAFFGQGTRLTVV.

The chain employs TRBV5-1 and TRBJ2-1; perhaps TRBD2 as D (6 bases). Trimming took 6 bases from V and 7 from J, leaving 26 bases between them. Germline V CDR1 and CDR2: SGHRS, YFSETQ. This CDR3 is 17 amino acids long. The CDR3, as DNA: TGCGCCAGCACCCCCTCAAATAAGGGGACTGTCAGGAATGAGCAGTTCTTC. This encodes CASTPSNKGTVRNEQFF.

This clonotype was seen many times. The V gene is TRBV10-3, the J gene TRBJ2-2; D gene uncertain. The germline V gene has CDR1 ENHRY and CDR2 SYGVKD. The CDR3 loop spans 17 amino acids. V was clipped by 8 bases and J by 6 bases, with 25 bases between them. CDR3 sequence reads: CAIGSGPNVGPPGELFF. The CDR3 nucleotides read TGTGCCATCGGATCCGGGCCAAATGTGGGCCCCCCCGGGGAGCTGTTTTTT.

The chain uses TRBV15 and TRBJ2-1; weak D call: TRBD2 (7 bases). Trimming took 1 base from V and 4 from J, leaving 20 bases between them. The length of the CDR3 is 18 residues. In germline, CDR1 is LNHNV, CDR2 YYDKDF (reference sequence). DNA of the CDR3: TGTGCCACCAGCAGAGTGGAGGGGGGGCTCGTTTTTTACAATGAGCAGTTCTTC. It codes for CATSRVEGGLVFYNEQFF.

Many counts were recorded for this clonotype. The J gene is TRBJ2-3, the V gene TRBV6-5; no definite D call. Between the trimmed V and J ends, which lost 6 bases and 0 bases, there was a span of 13 bases. This CDR3 has 15 amino acids. CDR1 and CDR2 from the germline V gene are MNHEY and SVGAGI. The CDR3 region has the DNA TGTGCCAGCAGGTATAGGTTGAGGAGCACAGATACGCAGTATTTT. Amino acid sequence: CASRYRLRSTDTQYF.

This clonotype was recorded many times. The genes are TRBV29-1 and TRBJ1-2, with D hard to call. Per the germline V gene, CDR1 is SQVTM and CDR2 is ANQGSEA. The CDR3 totals 10 residues. Trimming removed 6 bases from V and 6 bases from J, with 8 bases in between. The CDR3 loop is CSVPVDGYTF. The CDR3 nucleotides are TGCAGCGTGCCGGTGGATGGCTACACCTTC.

The chain is built from TRBV5-1 and TRBJ2-5; 8 bases are a match to TRBD2. V lost 8 bases to trimming and J lost 0 bases; unmatched junction nucleotides: 3. From germline, CDR1 is SGHRS and CDR2 YFSETQ. The CDR3 is made up of 13 amino acids. The CDR3 protein is CASSGVNQETQYF. CDR3 nucleotide sequence: TGCGCCAGTAGCGGGGTCAACCAAGAGACCCAGTACTTC.

This clonotype came up a few times. This sequence joins TRBV5-5 and TRBJ2-7; 10 positions match TRBD2. This CDR3 region has 17 residues. CDR1 and CDR2 (germline): SGHKS, YYEKEE (reference sequence). Germline trimming cut 0 bases from V and 4 bases from J; bases unmatched to any gene: 10. The CDR3 here is CASSLASGGPKIYEQYF. The CDR3 DNA reads TGTGCCAGCAGCTTGGCTAGCGGGGGCCCCAAGATATACGAGCAGTACTTC.

This clonotype was picked up a small number of times. V gene TRBV7-2 combines with J gene TRBJ2-1; perhaps D is TRBD1 or TRBD2 (5 bases each). CDR1 and CDR2 from the germline V gene are SGHTA and FQGNSA. V lost 5 bases and J 10 bases, leaving 12 bases between the germline ends. This CDR3 contains 12 residues. The CDR3 is CASSHQEGEQFF. CDR3 in DNA: TGTGCCAGCAGCCATCAAGAGGGGGAGCAGTTCTTC.

This clonotype was detected many times. The rearrangement joins TRBV7-6 to TRBJ2-1; the D is unclear. The CDR3 length is 16 residues. The V gene lost 5 bases and the J gene lost 2 bases, with 16 bases spanning the gap. Germline CDR1 and CDR2: SGHVS and FNYEAQ. The CDR3 sequence: CASSPHSRSTYNEQFF. DNA for the CDR3: TGTGCCAGCAGCCCCCATTCAAGGAGTACCTACAATGAGCAGTTCTTC.